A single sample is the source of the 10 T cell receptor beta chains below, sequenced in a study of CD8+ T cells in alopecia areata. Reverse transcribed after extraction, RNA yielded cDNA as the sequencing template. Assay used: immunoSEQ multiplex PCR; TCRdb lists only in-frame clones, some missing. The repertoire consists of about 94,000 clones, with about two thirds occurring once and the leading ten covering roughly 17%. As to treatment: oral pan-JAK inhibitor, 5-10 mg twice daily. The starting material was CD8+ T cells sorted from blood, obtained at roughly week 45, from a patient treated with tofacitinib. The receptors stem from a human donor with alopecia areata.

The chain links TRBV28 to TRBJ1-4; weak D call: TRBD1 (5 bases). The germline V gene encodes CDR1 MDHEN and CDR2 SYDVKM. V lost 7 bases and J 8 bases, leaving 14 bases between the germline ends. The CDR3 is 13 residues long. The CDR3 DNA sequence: TGTGCCAGCACAAGGGGTTTTGGAGAAAAACTGTTTTTT. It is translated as CASTRGFGEKLFF.

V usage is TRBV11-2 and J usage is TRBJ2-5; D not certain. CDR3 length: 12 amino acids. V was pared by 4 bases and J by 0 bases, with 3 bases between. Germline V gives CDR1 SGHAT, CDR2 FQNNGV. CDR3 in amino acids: CASSSYQETQYF. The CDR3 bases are TGTGCCAGCAGCTCGTACCAAGAGACCCAGTACTTC.

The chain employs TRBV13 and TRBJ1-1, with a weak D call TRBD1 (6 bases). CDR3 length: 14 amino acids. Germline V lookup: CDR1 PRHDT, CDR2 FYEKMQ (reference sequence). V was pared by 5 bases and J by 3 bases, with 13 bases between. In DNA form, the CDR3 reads TGTGCCAGCAGCGCCGATAGGGGGTACACTGAAGCTTTCTTT. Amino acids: CASSADRGYTEAFF. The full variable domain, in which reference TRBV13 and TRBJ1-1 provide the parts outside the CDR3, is AAGVIQSPRHLIKEKRETATLKCYPIPRHDTVYWYQQGPGQDPQFLISFYEKMQSDKGSIPDRFSAQQFSDYHSELNMSSLELGDSALYFCASSADRGYTEAFFGQGTRLTVV.

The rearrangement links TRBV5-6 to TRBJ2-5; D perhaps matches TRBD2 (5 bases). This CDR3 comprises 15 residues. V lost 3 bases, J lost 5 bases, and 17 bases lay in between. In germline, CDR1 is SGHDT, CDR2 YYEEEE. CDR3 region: CASSSPGLAKETQYF. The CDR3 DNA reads TGTGCCAGCAGCTCCCCCGGGCTAGCTAAGGAGACCCAGTACTTC.

The CDR3 DNA follows: TGTGCCAGCAGCTTTGGGACTAAGAATGAGCAGTTCTTC. Protein: CASSFGTKNEQFF. The V gene is TRBV13, the J gene TRBJ2-1; TRBD2 agrees at 7 bases. Germline V gene lookup returns CDR1 PRHDT and CDR2 FYEKMQ (reference sequence). J was trimmed by 7 bases and V by 3 bases; bases with no gene match: 3. This CDR3 region has 13 residues.

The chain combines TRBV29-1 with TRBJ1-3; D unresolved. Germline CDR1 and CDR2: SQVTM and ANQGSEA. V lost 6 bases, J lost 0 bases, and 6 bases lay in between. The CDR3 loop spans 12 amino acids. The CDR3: CSVRDSGNTIYF. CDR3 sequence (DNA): TGCAGCGTCCGCGACTCTGGAAACACCATATATTTT.

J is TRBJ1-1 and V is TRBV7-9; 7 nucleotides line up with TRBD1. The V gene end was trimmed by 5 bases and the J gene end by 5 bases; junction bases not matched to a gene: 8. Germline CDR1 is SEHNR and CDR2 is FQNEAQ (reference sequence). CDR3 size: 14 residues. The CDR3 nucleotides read TGTGCCAGCAGCAGCAGAACAGGGGTTACTGAAGCTTTCTTT. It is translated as CASSSRTGVTEAFF.

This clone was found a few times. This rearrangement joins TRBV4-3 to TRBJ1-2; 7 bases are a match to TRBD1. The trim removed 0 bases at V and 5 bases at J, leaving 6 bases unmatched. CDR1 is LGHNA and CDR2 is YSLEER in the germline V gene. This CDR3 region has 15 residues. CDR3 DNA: TGCGCCAGCAGCCAAGATACAGGGGCCGTATATGGCTACACCTTC. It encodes CASSQDTGAVYGYTF.

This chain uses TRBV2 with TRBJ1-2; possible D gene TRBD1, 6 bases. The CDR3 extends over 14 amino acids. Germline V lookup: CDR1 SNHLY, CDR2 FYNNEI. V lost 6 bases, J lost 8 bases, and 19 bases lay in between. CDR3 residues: CASSRRGAGDGYTF. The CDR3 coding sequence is TGTGCCAGCAGCCGTCGAGGGGCAGGGGACGGCTACACCTTC.

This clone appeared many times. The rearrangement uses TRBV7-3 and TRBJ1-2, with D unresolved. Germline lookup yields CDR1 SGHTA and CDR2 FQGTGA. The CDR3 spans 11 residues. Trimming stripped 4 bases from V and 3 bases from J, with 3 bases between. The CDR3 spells CASSSDYGYTF. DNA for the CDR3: TGTGCCAGCAGCTCCGACTATGGCTACACCTTC. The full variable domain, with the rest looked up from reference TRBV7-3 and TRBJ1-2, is GAGVSQTPSNKVTEKGKYVELRCDPISGHTALYWYRQSLGQGPEFLIYFQGTGAADDSGLPNDRFFAVRPEGSVSTLKIQRTERGDSAVYLCASSSDYGYTFGSGTRLTVV.